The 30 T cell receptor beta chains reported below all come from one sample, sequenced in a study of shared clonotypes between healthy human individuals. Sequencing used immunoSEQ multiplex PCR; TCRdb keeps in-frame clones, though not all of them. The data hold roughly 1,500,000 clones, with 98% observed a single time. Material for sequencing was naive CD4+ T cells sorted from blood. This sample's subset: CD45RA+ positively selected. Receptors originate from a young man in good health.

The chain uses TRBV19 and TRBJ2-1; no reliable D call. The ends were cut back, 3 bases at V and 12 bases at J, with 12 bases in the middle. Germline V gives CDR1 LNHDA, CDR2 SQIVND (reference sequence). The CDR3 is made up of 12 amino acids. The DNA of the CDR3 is TGTGCCAGTAGTATGCCGCGCGAGCCGCAGTTCTTC. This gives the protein CASSMPREPQFF. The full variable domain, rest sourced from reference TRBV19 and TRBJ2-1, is DGGITQSPKYLFRKEGQNVTLSCEQNLNHDAMYWYRQDPGQGLRLIYYSQIVNDFQKGDIAEGYSVSREKKESFPLTVTSAQKNPTAFYLCASSMPREPQFFGPGTRLTVL.

CDR3: CSAAFQTQYF. The CDR3 coding sequence is TGCAGTGCCGCCTTTCAGACCCAGTACTTC. The genes are TRBV20-1 and TRBJ2-5; D not certain. Germline V gene lookup returns CDR1 DFQATT and CDR2 SNEGSKA (reference sequence). V lost 6 bases, J lost 6 bases, and 8 bases lay in between. The CDR3 consists of 10 residues.

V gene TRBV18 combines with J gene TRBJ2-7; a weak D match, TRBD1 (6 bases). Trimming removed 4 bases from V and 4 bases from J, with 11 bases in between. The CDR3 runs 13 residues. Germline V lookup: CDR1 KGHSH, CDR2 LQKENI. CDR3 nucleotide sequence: TGTGCCAGCTCACAAGGGACATCTTACGAGCAGTACTTC. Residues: CASSQGTSYEQYF.

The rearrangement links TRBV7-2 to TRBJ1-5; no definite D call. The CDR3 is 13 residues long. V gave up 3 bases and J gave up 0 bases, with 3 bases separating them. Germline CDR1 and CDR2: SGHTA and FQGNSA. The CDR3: CASSFASNQPQHF. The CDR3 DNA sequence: TGTGCCAGCAGCTTTGCTAGCAATCAGCCCCAGCATTTT.

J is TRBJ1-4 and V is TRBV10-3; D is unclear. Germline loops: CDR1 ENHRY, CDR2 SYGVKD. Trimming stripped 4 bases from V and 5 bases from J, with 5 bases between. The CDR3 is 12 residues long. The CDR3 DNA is TGTGCCATCAGTGGTCGGAATGAAAAACTGTTTTTT. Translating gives CAISGRNEKLFF.

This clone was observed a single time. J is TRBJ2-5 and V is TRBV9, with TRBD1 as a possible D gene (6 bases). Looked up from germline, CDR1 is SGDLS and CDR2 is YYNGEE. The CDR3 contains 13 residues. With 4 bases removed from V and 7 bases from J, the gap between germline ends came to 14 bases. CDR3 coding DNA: TGTGCCAGCAGCCCTCAAGGGGGTGGGACCCAGTACTTC. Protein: CASSPQGGGTQYF.

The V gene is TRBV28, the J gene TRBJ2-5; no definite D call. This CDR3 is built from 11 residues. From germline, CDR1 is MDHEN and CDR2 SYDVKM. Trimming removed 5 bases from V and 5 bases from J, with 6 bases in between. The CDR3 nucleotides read TGTGCCAGCAGTGTTAGGGAGACCCAGTACTTC. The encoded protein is CASSVRETQYF.

The CDR3 reads CAISLTGAQETQYF. CDR3 in DNA: TGTGCCATCAGTTTGACAGGGGCACAAGAGACCCAGTACTTC. The V call is TRBV10-3, the J call TRBJ2-5, with 8 bases identical to TRBD1. The CDR3 runs 14 residues. Germline V gene data show CDR1 as ENHRY and CDR2 as SYGVKD. J was trimmed by 2 bases and V by 5 bases; bases with no gene match: 4.

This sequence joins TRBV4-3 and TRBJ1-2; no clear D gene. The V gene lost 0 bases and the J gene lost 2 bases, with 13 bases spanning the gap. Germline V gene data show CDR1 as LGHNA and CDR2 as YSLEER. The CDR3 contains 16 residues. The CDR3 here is CASSQELLLANYGYTF. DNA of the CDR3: TGCGCCAGCAGCCAAGAATTATTACTCGCCAACTATGGCTACACCTTC.

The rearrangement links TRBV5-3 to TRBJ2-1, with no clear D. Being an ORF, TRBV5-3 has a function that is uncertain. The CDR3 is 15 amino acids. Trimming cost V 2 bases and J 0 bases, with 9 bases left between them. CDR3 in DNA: TGTGCCAGAAGCTTTAGACGGTACTCCTACAATGAGCAGTTCTTC. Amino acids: CARSFRRYSYNEQFF.

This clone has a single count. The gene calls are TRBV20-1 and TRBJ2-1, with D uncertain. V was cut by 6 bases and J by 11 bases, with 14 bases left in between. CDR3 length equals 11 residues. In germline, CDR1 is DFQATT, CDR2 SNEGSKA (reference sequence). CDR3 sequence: CSARPAIQQFF. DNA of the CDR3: TGCAGTGCCCGGCCGGCCATACAGCAGTTCTTC.

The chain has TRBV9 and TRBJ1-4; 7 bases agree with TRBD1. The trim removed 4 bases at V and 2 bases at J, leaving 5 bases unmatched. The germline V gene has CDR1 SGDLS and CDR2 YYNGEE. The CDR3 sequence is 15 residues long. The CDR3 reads CASSIGTATNEKLFF. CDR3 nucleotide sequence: TGTGCCAGCAGCATCGGGACAGCCACTAATGAAAAACTGTTTTTT.

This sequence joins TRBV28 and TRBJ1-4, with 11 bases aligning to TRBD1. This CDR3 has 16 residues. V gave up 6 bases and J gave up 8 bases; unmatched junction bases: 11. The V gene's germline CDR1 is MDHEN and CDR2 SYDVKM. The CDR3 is CASSTIGQGAGEKLFF. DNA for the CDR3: TGTGCCAGCAGCACCATCGGACAGGGGGCCGGGGAAAAACTGTTTTTT. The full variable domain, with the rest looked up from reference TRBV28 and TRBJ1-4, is DVKVTQSSRYLVKRTGEKVFLECVQDMDHENMFWYRQDPGLGLRLIYFSYDVKMKEKGDIPEGYSVSREKKERFSLILESASTNQTSMYLCASSTIGQGAGEKLFFGSGTQLSVL.

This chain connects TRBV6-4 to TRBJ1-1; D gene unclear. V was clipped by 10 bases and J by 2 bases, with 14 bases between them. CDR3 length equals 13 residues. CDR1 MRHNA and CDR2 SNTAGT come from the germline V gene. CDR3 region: CATRVSLNTEAFF. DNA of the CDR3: TGTGCCACCCGGGTCTCCTTAAACACTGAAGCTTTCTTT.

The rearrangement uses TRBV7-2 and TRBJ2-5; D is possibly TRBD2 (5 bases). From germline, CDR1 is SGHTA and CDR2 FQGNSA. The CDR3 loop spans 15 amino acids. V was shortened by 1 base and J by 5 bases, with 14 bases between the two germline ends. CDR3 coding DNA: TGTGCCAGCAGCTTAGGTCCAAGCGGATCTGAGACCCAGTACTTC. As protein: CASSLGPSGSETQYF. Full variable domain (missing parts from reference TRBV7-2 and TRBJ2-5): GAGVSQSPSNKVTEKGKDVELRCDPISGHTALYWYRQSLGQGLEFLIYFQGNSAPDKSGLPSDRFSAERTGGSVSTLTIQRTQQEDSAVYLCASSLGPSGSETQYFGPGTRLLVL.

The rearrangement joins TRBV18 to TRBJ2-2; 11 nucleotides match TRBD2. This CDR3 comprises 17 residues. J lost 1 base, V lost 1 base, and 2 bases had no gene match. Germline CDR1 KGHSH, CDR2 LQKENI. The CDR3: CASSPLGTSGNTGELFF. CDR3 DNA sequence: TGTGCCAGCTCACCACTCGGGACTAGCGGGAACACCGGGGAGCTGTTTTTT.

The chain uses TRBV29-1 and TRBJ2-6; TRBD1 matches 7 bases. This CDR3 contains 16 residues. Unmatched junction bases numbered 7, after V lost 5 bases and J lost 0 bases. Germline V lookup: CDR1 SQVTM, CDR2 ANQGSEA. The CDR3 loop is CSVIQAGGSGANVLTF. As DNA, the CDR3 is TGCAGCGTTATCCAGGCAGGGGGCTCTGGGGCCAACGTCCTGACTTTC.

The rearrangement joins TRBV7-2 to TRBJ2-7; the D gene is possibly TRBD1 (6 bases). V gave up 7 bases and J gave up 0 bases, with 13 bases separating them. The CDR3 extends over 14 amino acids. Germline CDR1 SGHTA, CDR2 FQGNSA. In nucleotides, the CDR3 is TGTGCCAGCACCGGACAGCCGAGCTCCTACGAGCAGTACTTC. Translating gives CASTGQPSSYEQYF.

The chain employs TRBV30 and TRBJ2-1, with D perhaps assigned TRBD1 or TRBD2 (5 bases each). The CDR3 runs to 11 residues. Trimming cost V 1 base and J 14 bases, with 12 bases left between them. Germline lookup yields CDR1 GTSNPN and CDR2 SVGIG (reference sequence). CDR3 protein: CAWSDGTGEFF. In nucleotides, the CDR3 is TGTGCCTGGAGTGATGGGACCGGGGAGTTCTTC.

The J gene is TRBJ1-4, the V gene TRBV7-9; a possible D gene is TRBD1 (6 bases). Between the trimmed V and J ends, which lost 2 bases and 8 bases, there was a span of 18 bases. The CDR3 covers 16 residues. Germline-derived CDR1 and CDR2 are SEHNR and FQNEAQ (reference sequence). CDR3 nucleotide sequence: TGTGCCAGCAGCTTACTTCTTGGAGGGGGTGGAGAAAAACTGTTTTTT. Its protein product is CASSLLLGGGGEKLFF.

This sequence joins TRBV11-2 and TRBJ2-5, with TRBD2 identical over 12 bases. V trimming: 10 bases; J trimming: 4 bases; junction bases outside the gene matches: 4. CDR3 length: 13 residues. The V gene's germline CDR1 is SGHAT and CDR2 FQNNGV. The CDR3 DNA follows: TGTGCCACTAGCGGGAGGGCCCGAGAGACCCAGTACTTC. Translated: CATSGRARETQYF. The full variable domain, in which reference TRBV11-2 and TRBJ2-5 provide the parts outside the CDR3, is EAGVAQSPRYKIIEKRQSVAFWCNPISGHATLYWYQQILGQGPKLLIQFQNNGVVDDSQLPKDRFSAERLKGVDSTLKIQPAKLEDSAVYLCATSGRARETQYFGPGTRLLVL.

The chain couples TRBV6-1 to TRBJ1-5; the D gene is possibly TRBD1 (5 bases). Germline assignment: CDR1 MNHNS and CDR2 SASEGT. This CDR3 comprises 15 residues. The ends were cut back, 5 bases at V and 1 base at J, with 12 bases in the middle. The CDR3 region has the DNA TGTGCCAGCAGTCAGGGTGGGGTGAGCAATCAGCCCCAGCATTTT. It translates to CASSQGGVSNQPQHF.

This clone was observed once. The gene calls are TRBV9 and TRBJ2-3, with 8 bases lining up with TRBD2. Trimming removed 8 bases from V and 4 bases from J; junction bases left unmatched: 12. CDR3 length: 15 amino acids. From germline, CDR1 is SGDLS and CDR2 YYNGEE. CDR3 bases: TGTGCCAGTTCGACTAGCGCGGTAGAGGCAGATACGCAGTATTTT. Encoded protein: CASSTSAVEADTQYF.

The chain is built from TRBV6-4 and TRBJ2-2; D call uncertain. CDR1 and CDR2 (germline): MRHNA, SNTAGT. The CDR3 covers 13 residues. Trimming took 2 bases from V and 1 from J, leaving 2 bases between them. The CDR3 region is CASSDRNTGELFF. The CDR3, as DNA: TGTGCCAGCAGTGACCGGAACACCGGGGAGCTGTTTTTT.

For the CDR3, the DNA is TGCGCCAGTAAGGCCGGGACAGACCTCTACGAGCAGTACTTC. Amino acids: CASKAGTDLYEQYF. V and J are TRBV5-1 and TRBJ2-7; 7 bases map to TRBD1. The V gene end was trimmed by 8 bases and the J gene end by 3 bases; junction bases not matched to a gene: 11. Germline V CDR1 and CDR2: SGHRS, YFSETQ. CDR3 size: 14 residues.

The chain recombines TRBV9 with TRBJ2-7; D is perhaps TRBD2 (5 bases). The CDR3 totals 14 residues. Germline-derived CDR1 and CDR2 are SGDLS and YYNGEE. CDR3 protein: CAFLNAPGDYEQYF. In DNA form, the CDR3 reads TGTGCTTTCCTCAACGCCCCCGGGGATTACGAGCAGTACTTC.

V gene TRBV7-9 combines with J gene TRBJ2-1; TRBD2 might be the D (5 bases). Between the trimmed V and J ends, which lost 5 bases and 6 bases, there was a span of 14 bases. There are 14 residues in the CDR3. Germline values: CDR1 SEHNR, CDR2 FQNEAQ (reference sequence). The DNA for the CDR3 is TGTGCCAGCAGCCCCTTTGCGGGCCGCAATGAGCAGTTCTTC. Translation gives CASSPFAGRNEQFF.

The CDR3 protein is CSVEARKSYNEQFF. The CDR3 coding sequence is TGCAGCGTTGAAGCGAGGAAGTCCTACAATGAGCAGTTCTTC. This sequence joins TRBV29-1 and TRBJ2-1; D unresolved. Trimming removed 1 base at V and 1 base at J, with 8 bases between. Looked up from germline, CDR1 is SQVTM and CDR2 is ANQGSEA. The CDR3 has 14 residues.

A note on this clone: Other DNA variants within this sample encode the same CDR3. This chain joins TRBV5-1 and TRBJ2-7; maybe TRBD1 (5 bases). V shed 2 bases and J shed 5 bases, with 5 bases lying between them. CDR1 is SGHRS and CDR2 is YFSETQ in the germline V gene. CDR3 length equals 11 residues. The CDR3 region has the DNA TGCGCCAGCAGCTTAGGGGACGAGCAGTACTTC. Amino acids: CASSLGDEQYF. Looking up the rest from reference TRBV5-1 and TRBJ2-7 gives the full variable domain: KAGVTQTPRYLIKTRGQQVTLSCSPISGHRSVSWYQQTPGQGLQFLFEYFSETQRNKGNFPGRFSGRQFSNSRSEMNVSTLELGDSALYLCASSLGDEQYFGPGTRLTVT.

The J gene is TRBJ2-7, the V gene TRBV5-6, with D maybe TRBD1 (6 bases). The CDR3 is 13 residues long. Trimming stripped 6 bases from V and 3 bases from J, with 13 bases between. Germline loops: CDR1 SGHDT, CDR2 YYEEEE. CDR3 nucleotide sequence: TGTGCCAGCACATGGGGGCCAAACTACGAGCAGTACTTC. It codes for CASTWGPNYEQYF.